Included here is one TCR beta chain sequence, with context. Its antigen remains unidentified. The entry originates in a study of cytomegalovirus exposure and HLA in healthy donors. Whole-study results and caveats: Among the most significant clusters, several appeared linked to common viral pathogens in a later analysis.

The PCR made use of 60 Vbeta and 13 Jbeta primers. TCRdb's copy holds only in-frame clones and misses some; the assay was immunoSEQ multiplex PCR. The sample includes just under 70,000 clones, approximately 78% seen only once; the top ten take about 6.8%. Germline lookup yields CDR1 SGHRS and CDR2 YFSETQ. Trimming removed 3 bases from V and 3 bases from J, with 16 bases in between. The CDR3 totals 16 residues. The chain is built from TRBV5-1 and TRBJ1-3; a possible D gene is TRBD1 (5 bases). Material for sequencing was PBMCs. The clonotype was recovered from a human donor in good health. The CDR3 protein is CASSSMGGSGGNTIYF. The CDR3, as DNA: TGCGCCAGCAGCTCGATGGGGGGGAGTGGTGGAAACACCATATATTTT.